Following are 31 T cell receptor beta chains from one sample sequenced in a study of blood T cell repertoires in COVID-19. Measured with immunoSEQ multiplex PCR; TCRdb has only the in-frame clones, and not every one. The sample has about 200,000 clones, roughly 86% seen once. Sequencing input: peripheral blood. The receptors originated from a woman aged 70-85 years with active or convalescent COVID-19.

This chain links TRBV6-5 with TRBJ2-7; 8 bases are shared with TRBD1. This CDR3 region has 15 residues. With 5 bases clipped from V and 5 bases from J, the junction kept 11 bases outside the gene matches. The V gene's germline CDR1 is MNHEY and CDR2 SVGAGI. The CDR3 DNA reads TGTGCCAGCAGTCCCTTCGACAGGGGTGGAAACGAGCAGTACTTC. Translating it yields CASSPFDRGGNEQYF.

The V gene is TRBV9, the J gene TRBJ2-2; 7 bases line up with TRBD2. This CDR3 is built from 16 residues. Germline V gene lookup returns CDR1 SGDLS and CDR2 YYNGEE. After removal of 0 bases from V and 6 bases from J, the junction contained 8 bases not matched to a gene. CDR3 amino acids: CASSVETGGGPGELFF. CDR3 coding DNA: TGTGCCAGCAGCGTAGAGACGGGAGGAGGTCCCGGGGAGCTGTTTTTT.

The V and J genes are TRBV9 and TRBJ1-2; TRBD1 aligns across 7 bases. Looked up from germline, CDR1 is SGDLS and CDR2 is YYNGEE. The CDR3 totals 14 residues. The V segment lost 3 bases and the J segment 3 bases; nucleotides outside the gene matches: 5. CDR3 residues: CASSAPTGHYGYTF. The CDR3, as DNA: TGTGCCAGCAGCGCGCCGACAGGGCACTATGGCTACACCTTC.

The chain links TRBV11-3 to TRBJ1-2, with 9 positions matching TRBD1. Germline V gene data show CDR1 as SGHNT and CDR2 as YENEEA. Trimming cost V 1 base and J 8 bases; bases outside gene matches: 5. This CDR3 has 14 amino acids. CDR3 sequence (DNA): TGTGCCAGCAGCTTAGCCCGGACAGGGGAAGGCTACACCTTC. This encodes CASSLARTGEGYTF.

The chain is built from TRBV7-6 and TRBJ2-1, with 7 nucleotides matching TRBD1. Germline lookup yields CDR1 SGHVS and CDR2 FNYEAQ. V dropped 5 bases and J dropped 4; count of bases not matched to a gene: 14. CDR3 length equals 17 residues. The CDR3 DNA follows: TGTGCCAGCAGCCCAAGACCAAAAGGGGGCTTATACAATGAGCAGTTCTTC. As protein: CASSPRPKGGLYNEQFF.

This clone was picked up a small number of times. The chain uses TRBV4-2 and TRBJ2-2, with TRBD2 identical over 13 bases. The CDR3 is 16 residues long. J was trimmed by 7 bases and V by 5 bases; bases with no gene match: 7. Germline-derived CDR1 and CDR2 are LGHNA and YNFKEQ. The CDR3 bases are TGTGCCAGCAGCAACGGACTAGCGGGAGAGGGCGGGGAGCTGTTTTTT. Translation gives CASSNGLAGEGGELFF.

V and J are TRBV5-1 and TRBJ2-5; D is perhaps TRBD1 (6 bases). The CDR3 has 14 residues. CDR1 is SGHRS, CDR2 YFSETQ, per germline. V lost 2 bases to trimming and J lost 5 bases, with 13 bases between them. CDR3 in DNA: TGCGCCAGCAGCTTTGACAGGTTGAGCGAGACCCAGTACTTC. Its translation: CASSFDRLSETQYF.

The genes are TRBV5-1 and TRBJ2-7; TRBD1 is a possible D gene (6 bases). Per the germline V gene, CDR1 is SGHRS and CDR2 is YFSETQ. This CDR3 is 14 amino acids long. V lost 0 bases and J 4 bases, leaving 11 bases between the germline ends. CDR3 in DNA: TGCGCCAGCAGCTTGGGGGGGCAGGCGTACGAGCAGTACTTC. It specifies CASSLGGQAYEQYF.

The J gene is TRBJ1-2, the V gene TRBV5-4; D might be TRBD1 (6 bases). The CDR3 runs to 15 residues. Trimming left V 2 bases short and J 2 bases short, with 13 bases between. Looked up from germline, CDR1 is SGHNT and CDR2 is YYREEE (reference sequence). The chain's CDR3 is CASSFRMQGNYGYTF. The DNA of the CDR3 is TGTGCCAGCAGCTTCAGAATGCAGGGGAACTATGGCTACACCTTC.

V gene TRBV19 combines with J gene TRBJ1-5; 9 nucleotides agree with TRBD1. This CDR3 is 15 amino acids long. Germline V CDR1 and CDR2: LNHDA, SQIVND (reference sequence). The ends lost 6 bases at V and 0 bases at J; junction bases unmatched: 3. The chain's CDR3 is CASSRDRVSNQPQHF. Written as DNA, the CDR3 is TGTGCCAGTAGCCGGGACAGGGTTAGCAATCAGCCCCAGCATTTT.

The V and J genes are TRBV13 and TRBJ2-7; TRBD1 matches 9 bases. V trimming: 2 bases; J trimming: 4 bases; junction bases outside the gene matches: 12. This CDR3 region has 17 residues. Germline-derived CDR1 and CDR2 are PRHDT and FYEKMQ (reference sequence). CDR3 DNA: TGTGCCAGCAGCTTAATAGTCCGGGACAGGGTCTTGTACGAGCAGTACTTC. Its translation is CASSLIVRDRVLYEQYF.

This clone was seen once. At one of its ends the junction is not consistent with the germline gene, which may arise from a read error. The chain recombines TRBV6-6 with TRBJ1-2, with D possibly TRBD1 on 5 matching bases. CDR1 and CDR2 (germline): MNHNY, SVGAGI (reference sequence). The CDR3 is 15 residues long. CDR3 protein: CASSPPYNRGEAFSF. For the CDR3, the DNA is TGTGCCAGCAGCCCCCCCTATAACCGGGGGGAGGCGTTTTCCTTC.

This CDR3 is CASSLAGLALTGELFF. DNA for the CDR3: TGTGCCAGCAGCTTGGCAGGCCTAGCCCTCACCGGGGAGCTGTTTTTT. The V and J genes are TRBV5-6 and TRBJ2-2; TRBD2 might be the D (5 bases). With 0 bases removed from V and 4 bases from J, the gap between germline ends came to 13 bases. CDR1 is SGHDT and CDR2 is YYEEEE in the germline V gene. The CDR3 length is 16 residues.

The rearrangement links TRBV28 to TRBJ1-2; D gene ambiguous. Germline values: CDR1 MDHEN, CDR2 SYDVKM. The CDR3 consists of 13 residues. With 6 bases removed from V and 0 bases from J, the gap between germline ends came to 8 bases. CDR3 region: CASSLQTNYGYTF. The CDR3 nucleotides read TGTGCCAGCAGCTTACAGACTAACTATGGCTACACCTTC.

This rearrangement joins TRBV18 to TRBJ2-1; 9 bases are shared with TRBD2. Germline CDR1 is KGHSH and CDR2 is LQKENI. This CDR3 has 15 amino acids. Unmatched junction bases numbered 8, after V lost 4 bases and J lost 7 bases. CDR3 nucleotides: TGTGCCAGCTCACGCCCGGGACTAGCTGGGAATGAGCAGTTCTTC. Its protein product is CASSRPGLAGNEQFF.

J is TRBJ2-7 and V is TRBV14, with 8 bases lining up with TRBD1. The CDR3 is 12 residues long. J lost 4 bases, V lost 6 bases, and 2 bases had no gene match. CDR1 is SGHDN and CDR2 is FVKESK in the germline V gene. The CDR3 is CASSRQGYEQYF. DNA for the CDR3: TGTGCCAGCAGTCGACAGGGGTACGAGCAGTACTTC.

The genes are TRBV28 and TRBJ1-1; a weak D match, TRBD1 (5 bases). Trimming removed 6 bases from V and 4 bases from J, with 9 bases in between. Germline-derived CDR1 and CDR2 are MDHEN and SYDVKM. The CDR3 has 12 amino acids. CDR3 bases: TGTGCCAGCAGGGACAAGGGCACTGAAGCTTTCTTT. Its translation is CASRDKGTEAFF.

This rearrangement joins TRBV6-1 to TRBJ2-3; maybe TRBD2 (5 bases). Trimming took off 3 bases at V and 5 bases at J, with 15 bases between the two ends. CDR3 length: 15 residues. Germline V gives CDR1 MNHNS, CDR2 SASEGT. The CDR3 DNA follows: TGTGCCAGCAGTGATCGGGGAAGTGGGAGAGATACGCAGTATTTT. Translated: CASSDRGSGRDTQYF.

This clone was seen a handful of times. The chain couples TRBV4-1 to TRBJ2-2; 8 bases are shared with TRBD2. CDR1 MGHRA and CDR2 YSYEKL come from the germline V gene. CDR3 size: 15 residues. The J segment lost 2 bases and the V segment lost 3 bases, leaving 2 bases of the junction unmatched. The CDR3 DNA is TGCGCCAGCAGCCAGAGCGGGAGCAACACCGGGGAGCTGTTTTTT. The encoded protein is CASSQSGSNTGELFF.

The CDR3: CASSHQAGEGGPSRDYNEQFF. The CDR3 DNA sequence: TGTGCCAGCAGCCACCAAGCCGGTGAGGGAGGGCCTTCAAGGGACTACAATGAGCAGTTCTTC. V usage is TRBV21-1 and J usage is TRBJ2-1; the D call in the table, TRBD2, was not verified against the DNA. TRBV21-1 is a pseudogene segment. The CDR3 runs to 21 residues.

The V and J genes are TRBV15 and TRBJ2-1; 8 bases fit TRBD1. The CDR3 sequence is 17 residues long. J lost 5 bases, V lost 1 base, and 10 bases had no gene match. CDR1 and CDR2 (germline): LNHNV, YYDKDF (reference sequence). CDR3 protein: CATSRALPRTGNNEQFF. DNA of the CDR3: TGTGCCACCAGCAGAGCCCTCCCAAGGACAGGGAACAATGAGCAGTTCTTC. Using reference TRBV15 and TRBJ2-1 for the parts outside the CDR3, the full variable domain is DAMVIQNPRYQVTQFGKPVTLSCSQTLNHNVMYWYQQKSSQAPKLLFHYYDKDFNNEADTPDNFQSRRPNTSFCFLDIRSPGLGDTAMYLCATSRALPRTGNNEQFFGPGTRLTVL.

Remarks on this clone: The CDR3 does not close with the conserved phenylalanine or tryptophan, likely indicating a read error. It is unclear where the CDR3 begins or ends on the DNA, so no DNA is shown, and the CDR3 is as TCRdb lists it. The rearrangement links TRBV6-5 to TRBJ1-2; the table's D call, TRBD1, has no DNA check behind it. The germline V gene has CDR1 MNHEY and CDR2 SVGAGI. The CDR3 numbers 13 amino acids, ends counted. The CDR3 region is CASSLTSRDRVRL.

The chain carries TRBV6-6 and TRBJ2-7, with 7 bases lining up with TRBD2. The junction had 7 bases not matched to a gene; V was cut back by 5 bases and J by 6 bases. Germline CDR1 and CDR2: MNHNY and SVGAGI (reference sequence). The CDR3 extends over 13 amino acids. The CDR3 nucleotides read TGTGCCAGCAGTGCCCAGCGGGGTCCCGAGCAGTACTTC. Its protein product is CASSAQRGPEQYF.

The chain joins TRBV6-5 to TRBJ1-2; the match to TRBD1 covers 10 bases. The CDR3 length is 15 residues. Germline V lookup: CDR1 MNHEY, CDR2 SVGAGI. J was trimmed by 8 bases and V by 2 bases; bases with no gene match: 8. The DNA of the CDR3 is TGTGCCAGCAGTTACGGGCGGACAGGGGGTCTGGGCTACACCTTC. Protein sequence: CASSYGRTGGLGYTF.

This chain connects TRBV11-3 to TRBJ2-3, with 13 positions matching TRBD2. The CDR3 has 17 residues. V shed 5 bases, J shed 4 bases, and the junction held 9 bases outside the gene matches. Germline V gene sequence: CDR1 SGHNT, CDR2 YENEEA. CDR3 in amino acids: CASSPRTSGSGADTQYF. The CDR3 DNA sequence: TGTGCCAGCAGCCCTAGGACTAGCGGGAGTGGTGCAGATACGCAGTATTTT. The full variable domain, in which reference TRBV11-3 and TRBJ2-3 provide the parts outside the CDR3, is EAGVVQSPRYKIIEKKQPVAFWCNPISGHNTLYWYLQNLGQGPELLIRYENEEAVDDSQLPKDRFSAERLKGVDSTLKIQPAELGDSAVYLCASSPRTSGSGADTQYFGPGTRLTVL.

Only a few counts were recorded for this clone. The chain joins TRBV2 to TRBJ2-1; 9 bases match TRBD2. The germline V gene encodes CDR1 SNHLY and CDR2 FYNNEI. The CDR3 spans 13 residues. J lost 10 bases, V lost 6 bases, and 7 bases had no gene match. In DNA form, the CDR3 reads TGTGCCAGCAGCCCACGGAGCGGGAGGGAGCAGTTCTTC. It specifies CASSPRSGREQFF.

J is TRBJ2-6 and V is TRBV27; 10 bases match TRBD1. V dropped 8 bases and J dropped 3; count of bases not matched to a gene: 7. The CDR3 is made up of 16 amino acids. Per the germline V gene, CDR1 is MNHEY and CDR2 is SMNVEV (reference sequence). In DNA form, the CDR3 reads TGTGCCAGCGGCCGACAGGGGGCTGGTGGGGCCAACGTCCTGACTTTC. Translated: CASGRQGAGGANVLTF.

The CDR3 sequence: CASSIGRSYEQYF. The CDR3 region has the DNA TGTGCCAGTAGTATAGGGCGGTCCTACGAGCAGTACTTC. The chain combines TRBV19 with TRBJ2-7; D ambiguous. The CDR3 length is 13 residues. Germline V gene lookup returns CDR1 LNHDA and CDR2 SQIVND (reference sequence). Trimming took off 1 base at V and 1 base at J, with 5 bases between the two ends.

V is TRBV19 and J is TRBJ2-2; TRBD1 aligns across 7 bases. The trim removed 1 base at V and 6 bases at J, leaving 5 bases unmatched. Germline CDR1 and CDR2: LNHDA and SQIVND (reference sequence). CDR3 size: 15 residues. CDR3 loop: CASSIGQGSSGELFF. In DNA, the CDR3 is TGTGCCAGTAGTATAGGACAGGGATCATCCGGGGAGCTGTTTTTT.

V and J are TRBV14 and TRBJ1-1; 7 bases agree with TRBD1. The CDR3 loop spans 18 amino acids. Germline V lookup: CDR1 SGHDN, CDR2 FVKESK. V lost 3 bases, J lost 0 bases, and 13 bases stayed unmatched. The CDR3 loop is CASSHWRTGPPMNTEAFF. In nucleotides, the CDR3 is TGTGCCAGCAGCCATTGGAGGACAGGACCCCCAATGAACACTGAAGCTTTCTTT.

This chain joins TRBV15 and TRBJ2-7; tentatively, D is TRBD1 (5 bases). The germline V gene has CDR1 LNHNV and CDR2 YYDKDF (reference sequence). This CDR3 spans 13 amino acids. V shed 1 base and J shed 3 bases, with 7 bases lying between them. The CDR3 DNA is TGTGCCACCAGCAGAGGTACAGGCTACGAGCAGTACTTC. Residues: CATSRGTGYEQYF. Full variable domain (rest looked up from reference TRBV15 and TRBJ2-7): DAMVIQNPRYQVTQFGKPVTLSCSQTLNHNVMYWYQQKSSQAPKLLFHYYDKDFNNEADTPDNFQSRRPNTSFCFLDIRSPGLGDTAMYLCATSRGTGYEQYFGPGTRLTVT.